The entry below describes one T cell receptor beta chain. As yet, its antigen is unknown. The naive CD8 fraction comprised CD45RO-negative cells positively selected for CCR7 and excluded terminally differentiated effector memory CD45RA+ cells. The data belong to a study of shared clonotypes between healthy human individuals. Points from the study as a whole: A small donor pool kept down the genetic and exposure-history diversity that was represented.

The CDR3 covers 14 residues. Trimming removed 0 bases at V and 3 bases at J, with 9 bases between. Germline V gene data show CDR1 as LGHNA and CDR2 as YNFKEQ. Repertoires were generated with immunoSEQ multiplex PCR, while TCRdb's copy carries only in-frame clones and drops some. Here the sample spans about 2,200,000 clones, about 92% being singletons. The chain couples TRBV4-2 to TRBJ2-7, with no clear D. The origin of this receptor is a man aged 18 to 29 in good health. Some clones in this sample may be carry-over from other donors' samples. Sequenced sample: naive CD8+ T cells from PBMCs. As DNA, the CDR3 is TGTGCCAGCAGCCAAGATCCGGGTCACTACGAGCAGTACTTC. This encodes CASSQDPGHYEQYF.